The next 21 T cell receptor beta chains were all read from a single sample in a study of blood T cell repertoires in COVID-19. Method: immunoSEQ multiplex PCR; TCRdb's copy keeps in-frame clones and lacks some. The sample has 70,000 to 95,000 clones; 88% are singletons. Material: peripheral blood. These receptors were obtained from a woman at least 80 years old with active COVID-19.

This clone has only a few counts. J is TRBJ2-2 and V is TRBV7-6; no clear D. CDR1 SGHVS and CDR2 FNYEAQ come from the germline V gene. The ends were cut back, 5 bases at V and 2 bases at J, with 15 bases in the middle. The CDR3 is 16 amino acids. CDR3 in amino acids: CASSASGSRNTGELFF. The CDR3 nucleotides read TGTGCCAGCAGCGCTAGTGGCAGTCGTAACACCGGGGAGCTGTTTTTT. Full variable domain (remainder filled in from reference TRBV7-6 and TRBJ2-2): GAGVSQSPRYKVTKRGQDVALRCDPISGHVSLYWYRQALGQGPEFLTYFNYEAQQDKSGLPNDRFSAERPEGSISTLTIQRTEQRDSAMYRCASSASGSRNTGELFFGEGSRLTVL.

V and J are TRBV19 and TRBJ1-5, with 9 bases fitting TRBD1. With V trimmed by 1 base and J by 2 bases, 6 bases remained unmatched. Looked up from germline, CDR1 is LNHDA and CDR2 is SQIVND (reference sequence). This CDR3 spans 17 amino acids. CDR3 nucleotide sequence: TGTGCCAGTAGTATAGGGAGGACAGGGGATCGCAATCAGCCCCAGCATTTT. The encoded protein is CASSIGRTGDRNQPQHF.

The rearrangement links TRBV6-2 or TRBV6-3 to TRBJ2-1, with 7 bases identical to TRBD2. From germline, CDR1 is MNHEY and CDR2 SVGEGT. The V gene end was trimmed by 0 bases and the J gene end by 4 bases; junction bases not matched to a gene: 6. CDR3 length equals 16 residues. The CDR3 reads CASSYSSLADYNEQFF. The DNA for the CDR3 is TGTGCCAGCAGTTACTCGAGTCTAGCGGATTACAATGAGCAGTTCTTC.

The chain is built from TRBV7-2 and TRBJ1-2, with D possibly TRBD1 on 6 matching bases. Trimming took 1 base from V and 6 from J, leaving 12 bases between them. This CDR3 contains 14 residues. In germline, CDR1 is SGHTA, CDR2 FQGNSA. The CDR3 spells CASSLGGAGDGYTF. CDR3 DNA: TGTGCCAGCAGCTTAGGAGGGGCAGGGGATGGCTACACCTTC.

The J gene is TRBJ2-5, the V gene TRBV24-1, with 14 nucleotides matching TRBD2. Losses at the gene ends were 2 bases for V and 5 bases for J; bases not matched to a gene: 3. Germline V CDR1 and CDR2: KGHDR, SFDVKD. The CDR3 loop spans 16 amino acids. The CDR3 nucleotides are TGTGCCACCAGTGATTACCGACTAGCGGGAGGGGAGACCCAGTACTTC. It encodes CATSDYRLAGGETQYF.

This chain joins TRBV28 and TRBJ2-7, with D possibly TRBD2 on 6 matching bases. Germline V CDR1 and CDR2: MDHEN, SYDVKM. Trimming took 4 bases from V and 3 from J, leaving 13 bases between them. This CDR3 has 14 amino acids. The DNA for the CDR3 is TGTGCCAGCAGTTACGCGGGGAGCGGCTACGAGCAGTACTTC. It specifies CASSYAGSGYEQYF.

This chain uses TRBV11-2 with TRBJ2-7; 7 positions agree with TRBD2. V lost 3 bases to trimming and J lost 6 bases; unmatched junction nucleotides: 8. Germline CDR1 and CDR2: SGHAT and FQNNGV. The CDR3 is 14 residues long. Written as DNA, the CDR3 is TGTGCCAGCAGCTTCGTGGGAGGGTGGGGCGAGCAGTACTTC. The encoded protein is CASSFVGGWGEQYF.

Concerning this clone itself: The junction does not match germline at one end; this may be a read error. The identical CDR3 is also encoded by other nucleotide sequences in the sample. The chain recombines TRBV9 with TRBJ2-5; the D gene is possibly TRBD2 (6 bases). Per germline, CDR1 SGDLS and CDR2 YYNGEE. This CDR3 is built from 14 residues. As DNA, the CDR3 is TGTGCCAGCAGTGTAGAAGGCGGGGAAGAGACCCAGTACTTC. This sequence encodes CASSVEGGEETQYF.

This chain links TRBV5-6 with TRBJ2-3, with D hard to call. Per germline, CDR1 SGHDT and CDR2 YYEEEE. V was shortened by 0 bases and J by 2 bases, with 13 bases between the two germline ends. This CDR3 has 16 amino acids. The CDR3 DNA reads as TGTGCCAGCAGCTTGGGTCCCCCGAGGCCCACAGATACGCAGTATTTT. Its protein is CASSLGPPRPTDTQYF.

This clone has a handful of counts. V gene TRBV5-1 combines with J gene TRBJ2-7; tentatively, D is TRBD1 (5 bases). Germline loops: CDR1 SGHRS, CDR2 YFSETQ. V gave up 4 bases and J gave up 2 bases, with 10 bases separating them. The CDR3 runs 13 residues. The CDR3 loop is CASSPDRPYEQYF. The CDR3 coding sequence is TGCGCCAGCAGCCCAGACAGACCCTACGAGCAGTACTTC.

This rearrangement joins TRBV7-8 to TRBJ2-1; 7 nucleotides match TRBD2. CDR1 is SGHVS and CDR2 is FQNEAQ in the germline V gene. This CDR3 is built from 16 residues. With 7 bases clipped from V and 2 bases from J, the junction kept 11 bases outside the gene matches. The CDR3 nucleotides are TGTGCCAGCATCCCCCTGGGGGGAGGGACCTACAATGAGCAGTTCTTC. Amino acid sequence: CASIPLGGGTYNEQFF.

CDR3 region: CASSPYGGRGTDTQYF. As DNA, the CDR3 is TGTGCCAGCTCACCATATGGCGGGAGGGGCACAGATACGCAGTATTTT. This chain uses TRBV18 with TRBJ2-3, with 9 bases matching TRBD2. This CDR3 is built from 16 residues. CDR1 is KGHSH, CDR2 LQKENI, per germline. Trimming removed 2 bases from V and 1 base from J; junction bases left unmatched: 4.

The rearrangement links TRBV6-1 to TRBJ1-2; D is possibly TRBD1 (6 bases). CDR1 MNHNS and CDR2 SASEGT come from the germline V gene. Trimming left V 2 bases short and J 7 bases short, with 14 bases between. The CDR3 is 14 amino acids. CDR3 protein: CASSERGRGGGYTF. The CDR3 DNA sequence: TGTGCCAGCAGTGAAAGGGGCAGGGGTGGTGGCTACACCTTC.

The CDR3 reads CAISKTSGVNNEQFF. The DNA for the CDR3 is TGTGCCATCAGTAAGACTAGCGGAGTTAACAATGAGCAGTTCTTC. V and J are TRBV10-3 and TRBJ2-1, with TRBD2 identical over 9 bases. Trimming cost V 5 bases and J 5 bases; bases outside gene matches: 7. CDR3 size: 15 residues. Germline V gene lookup returns CDR1 ENHRY and CDR2 SYGVKD.

CDR3 nucleotide sequence: TGTGCCAGCAGCTTAGCGTCGGGTGTGAACACTGAAGCTTTCTTT. Translating gives CASSLASGVNTEAFF. V is TRBV7-2 and J is TRBJ1-1; D is undetermined. With 0 bases removed from V and 0 bases from J, the gap between germline ends came to 8 bases. The germline V gene encodes CDR1 SGHTA and CDR2 FQGNSA. This CDR3 comprises 15 residues.

The rearrangement uses TRBV2 and TRBJ1-5, with D perhaps TRBD1 (5 bases). Trimming pared 3 bases from V and 1 base from J, leaving 13 bases between. This CDR3 has 16 residues. Germline-derived CDR1 and CDR2 are SNHLY and FYNNEI. The CDR3 loop reads CASSDIGAGSNQPQHF. CDR3 DNA sequence: TGTGCCAGCAGTGATATAGGGGCTGGGAGCAATCAGCCCCAGCATTTT.

The CDR3 nucleotides are TGTGCCAGCAGCTCCCAACTAGCGTCACTAAAGGAGGCTACCTACGAGCAGTACTTC. Amino acid sequence: CASSSQLASLKEATYEQYF. J is TRBJ2-7 and V is TRBV11-3, with 7 bases aligning to TRBD2. V lost 4 bases to trimming and J lost 2 bases; unmatched junction nucleotides: 20. The CDR3 is 19 amino acids. Germline CDR1 reads SGHNT; CDR2 reads YENEEA.

This clone was recorded a few times. The CDR3 loop reads CASREQGVRNQPQHF. The CDR3 DNA reads as TGTGCCAGCAGAGAACAGGGGGTTCGCAATCAGCCCCAGCATTTT. This chain links TRBV2 with TRBJ1-5, with 8 bases that match TRBD1. With V trimmed by 6 bases and J by 2 bases, 6 bases remained unmatched. The germline CDR1 and CDR2 sequences are SNHLY and FYNNEI. This CDR3 region has 15 residues.

V is TRBV5-5 and J is TRBJ2-7; unclear D gene. This CDR3 has 14 amino acids. The germline gives CDR1 SGHKS, CDR2 YYEKEE (reference sequence). With 2 bases removed from V and 1 base from J, the gap between germline ends came to 10 bases. The CDR3 loop reads CASSLGPSSYEQYF. CDR3 coding DNA: TGTGCCAGCAGCTTAGGTCCTAGTTCCTACGAGCAGTACTTC.

V gene TRBV7-7 combines with J gene TRBJ1-3; D remains ambiguous. The V and J ends lost 6 bases and 7 bases respectively, with 19 bases between them. There are 15 residues in the CDR3. Germline loops: CDR1 SSHAT, CDR2 FNYEAQ (reference sequence). CDR3 nucleotide sequence: TGTGCCAGCAGTCCCTCCTGGGGAGAAGGGAACACCATATATTTT. Translating gives CASSPSWGEGNTIYF. Combining the CDR3 with reference TRBV7-7 and TRBJ1-3 gives the whole variable domain GAGVSQSPRYKVTKRGQDVTLRCDPISSHATLYWYQQALGQGPEFLTYFNYEAQPDKSGLPSDRFSAERPEGSISTLTIQRTEQRDSAMYRCASSPSWGEGNTIYFGEGSWLTVV.

CDR3 protein: CASSREGLTDTQYF. CDR3 in DNA: TGTGCCAGCAGCCGGGAGGGGCTCACAGATACGCAGTATTTT. The V gene is TRBV9, the J gene TRBJ2-3; 8 bases align to TRBD2. With 4 bases clipped from V and 2 bases from J, the junction kept 3 bases outside the gene matches. The germline CDR1 and CDR2 sequences are SGDLS and YYNGEE. The CDR3 runs 14 residues.